The entry below describes one T cell receptor beta chain. A few counts support this clonotype. What antigen it recognizes has not been identified. Nothing much larger sits one base from this clone, and base qualities are not available. The library was built by means of 5' RACE. The sequencing machine was an Illumina HiSeq 2500. A second PCR of about 6 to 11 cycles was performed with a sample-barcoded 5' primer and a J-beta primer mix. A unique molecular identifier was introduced onto each TCR beta cDNA molecule by a template-switch 5' adaptor carrying 12 random nucleotides. Each sample yielded at least 2.5 million CDR3-containing paired-end reads. First-strand cDNA synthesis was performed from all RNA using the Mint cDNA synthesis kit, with priming by a TRBC-specific oligonucleotide. After uracil-DNA glycosylase treatment, a first 18-cycle PCR used universal primers M1SS and BC2_uni_R on all cDNA. On the study's bioinformatics: For normalization, 1 million high-quality reads, each with a distinct molecular identifier, were randomly selected from each sample. Instead of being binned into consensus sequences, reads that shared molecular identifiers were thrown out. MiTCR, set to a Q25 quality threshold and the strictest error-elimination algorithm, was used for CDR3 identification, clonotype clustering and error correction. Lower-bound total TCR beta diversity was estimated with a nonparametric unseen species model using Euler transformation. TCRdb redid the processing of the public reads, applying fastp at Q25 and MiXCR, and retained in-frame beta chains. Identical CDR3 proteins give one entry, which carries the most common genes and DNA. TCRdb, not the authors, supplied the V and J calls. In this sample the table shows 550,000 to 800,000 distinct CDR3 sequences, roughly 32% of which occur a single time. About 16% of the sample comes from the top ten.

The germline V gene encodes CDR1 SGHTA and CDR2 FQGNSA. The CDR3 has 17 amino acids, counting the end cysteine and phenylalanine. The CDR3 DNA has 51 bases and is translated from base 1. V ends up 5 bases short and J 6 bases short, with an unmatched junction base count of 12. This specimen comes from a study of blood T cells in healthy people across ages (dated by TCRdb to 2015 to 2017). Turning to the overall study: In model experiments, template switching captured roughly one uniquely barcoded TCR beta cDNA molecule for every two T cells. Using the same blood draw, the study looked at two additional independent replicas of 1 million unique cDNA reads for two donors, one aged 18 to 30 and the other aged 80 or older. Donors were grouped into four age groups: young (average about 15 years), middle-aged (less than 40), aged (62) and long-lived (approximately 78). To avoid experimental bias, donors of different ages were spread randomly across the sequencing lanes. To track age-related changes in TCR beta repertoire diversity, the study relied on deep sequencing normalized with unique cDNA molecular identifiers. What the research found in general, with its limitations: Total diversity estimates from one million sequenced T cells were considered lower bounds and underestimates. Since profiling was done on bulk unsorted PBMCs, naive and antigen-experienced compartments could not be conclusively compared. The long-lived group showed more naive CD4+ T cells, fewer expanded clones and increased TCR diversity than the aged group, suggesting age selection. Donor CMV infection status was unknown, potentially confounding age-related changes in expanded clonotypes. As age increased, observed TCR beta diversity per million T cells dropped in a roughly linear way, and a significant reduction was already evident by age around 41. The percentage of naive T cells measured by flow cytometry correlated strongly with observed TCR beta diversity.

Donors were a few dozen systemically healthy Caucasian individuals from Russia aged roughly 6 to 90 years. Around 10 milliliters of peripheral blood were drawn from each donor into EDTA-treated Vacutainer tubes. Ficoll-Paque density-gradient centrifugation was used to isolate PBMCs, with at least 7 million per sample. Trizol reagent was used to extract total RNA from the PBMCs, yielding at least 5.5 micrograms per sample. The percentages of naive CD45RAhigh/CD27high T cells were determined by flow cytometry on a PBMC aliquot from every donor. The source is a woman aged 80 or over in good health. Donor details come from another sample of the same person, matched by shared clones. Sequencing input: blood. Recombination connected TRBV7-2 to TRBJ2-2; the central 10 bases match TRBD2. This receptor has the CDR3 CASSPILHSGGAGELFF. Read as DNA, the sequence is TGTGCCAGCAGCCCCATCCTCCACAGCGGGGGGGCCGGGGAGCTGTTTTTT.